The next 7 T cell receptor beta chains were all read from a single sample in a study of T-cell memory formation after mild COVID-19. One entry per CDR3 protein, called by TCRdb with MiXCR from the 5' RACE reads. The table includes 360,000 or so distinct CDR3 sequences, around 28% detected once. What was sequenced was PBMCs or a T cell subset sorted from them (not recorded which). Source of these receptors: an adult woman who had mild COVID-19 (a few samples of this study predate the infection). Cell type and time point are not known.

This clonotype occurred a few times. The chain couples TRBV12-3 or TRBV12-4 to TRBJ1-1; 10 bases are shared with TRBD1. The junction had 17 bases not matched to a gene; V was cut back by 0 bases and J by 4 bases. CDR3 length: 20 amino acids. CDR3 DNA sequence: TGTGCCAGCAGTTTAGCGCGATTGAGACAGGGGGCAAGTGACGGCACTGAAGCTTTCTTT. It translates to CASSLARLRQGASDGTEAFF.

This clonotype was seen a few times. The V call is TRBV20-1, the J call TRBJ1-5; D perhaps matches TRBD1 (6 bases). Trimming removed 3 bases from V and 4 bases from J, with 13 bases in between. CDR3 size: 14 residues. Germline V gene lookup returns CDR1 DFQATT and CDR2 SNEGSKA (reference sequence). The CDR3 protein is CSASRGPGNQPQHF. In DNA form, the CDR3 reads TGCAGTGCTAGCAGGGGTCCGGGGAATCAGCCCCAGCATTTT.

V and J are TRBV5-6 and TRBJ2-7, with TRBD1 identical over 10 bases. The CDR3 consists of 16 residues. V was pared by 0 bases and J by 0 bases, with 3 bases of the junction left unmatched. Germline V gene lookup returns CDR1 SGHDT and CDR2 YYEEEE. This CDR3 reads CASSLEWTGGSYEQYF. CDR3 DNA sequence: TGTGCCAGCAGCTTGGAGTGGACAGGGGGCTCCTACGAGCAGTACTTC.

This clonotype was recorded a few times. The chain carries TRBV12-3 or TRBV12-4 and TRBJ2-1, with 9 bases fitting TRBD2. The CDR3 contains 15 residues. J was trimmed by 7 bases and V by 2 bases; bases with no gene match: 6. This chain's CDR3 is CASSLPSGRNNEQFF. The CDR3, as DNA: TGTGCCAGCAGTTTACCCAGCGGGAGGAATAATGAGCAGTTCTTC.

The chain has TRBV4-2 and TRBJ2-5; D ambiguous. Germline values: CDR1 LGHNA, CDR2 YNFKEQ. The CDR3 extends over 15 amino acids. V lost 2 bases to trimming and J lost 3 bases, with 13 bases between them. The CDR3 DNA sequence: TGTGCCAGCAGCCAATCTTTAGGCCTCAAAGAGACCCAGTACTTC. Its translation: CASSQSLGLKETQYF.

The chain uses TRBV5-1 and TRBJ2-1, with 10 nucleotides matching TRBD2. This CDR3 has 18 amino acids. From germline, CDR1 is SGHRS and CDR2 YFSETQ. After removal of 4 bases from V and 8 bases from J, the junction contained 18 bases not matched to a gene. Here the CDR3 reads CASSVFPRSGGVSDEQFF. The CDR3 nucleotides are TGCGCCAGCAGCGTCTTCCCCCGGAGCGGGGGGGTATCCGATGAGCAGTTCTTC.

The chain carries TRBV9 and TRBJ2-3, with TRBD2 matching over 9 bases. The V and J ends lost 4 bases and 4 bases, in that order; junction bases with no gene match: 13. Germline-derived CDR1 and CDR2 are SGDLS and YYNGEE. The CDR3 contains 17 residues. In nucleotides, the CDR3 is TGTGCCAGCAGCCCCTCTCCCGGGACTAGCCAAGCAGATACGCAGTATTTT. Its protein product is CASSPSPGTSQADTQYF.